A single sample gave rise to the 8 T cell receptor beta chains below, sequenced in a study of blood T cell repertoires in COVID-19. The assay was immunoSEQ multiplex PCR, and TCRdb's table has in-frame clones only and misses some. The repertoire holds 170,000 or so clones, with 80% to 85% as singletons. The specimen sequenced was peripheral blood. These receptors were obtained from a woman aged 40-49 years with COVID-19, enrolled during active disease.

This chain joins TRBV5-6 and TRBJ1-5, with D possibly being TRBD1 (6 bases). V lost 1 base and J lost 0, with 17 bases in between. Looked up from germline, CDR1 is SGHDT and CDR2 is YYEEEE. This CDR3 contains 18 residues. Here the CDR3 reads CASSLLVAGADSNQPQHF. CDR3 sequence (DNA): TGTGCCAGCAGCTTGTTGGTGGCAGGGGCAGATAGCAATCAGCCCCAGCATTTT.

This clone was recorded once. The V call is TRBV5-4, the J call TRBJ2-2, with a weak D call TRBD2 (5 bases). Trimming pared 1 base from V and 3 bases from J, leaving 13 bases between. This CDR3 region has 16 residues. Germline V gene sequence: CDR1 SGHNT, CDR2 YYREEE (reference sequence). CDR3 sequence (DNA): TGTGCCAGCAGCTTGAGAGGGCGCATGGACACCGGGGAGCTGTTTTTT. Translating gives CASSLRGRMDTGELFF.

CDR3 DNA sequence: TGTGCCAGCAGCCAAGCGGGGGGCGTCACAGATACGCAGTATTTT. Its translation is CASSQAGGVTDTQYF. The chain links TRBV3-1 (or the pseudogene TRBV3-2) to TRBJ2-3; weak D call: TRBD2 (7 bases). In germline, CDR1 is LGHDT, CDR2 YNNKEL (reference sequence). This CDR3 has 15 residues. The germline V and J ends were trimmed by 1 base and 2 bases, with 10 bases remaining between them.

The chain couples TRBV10-2 to TRBJ1-5, with D unclear. V lost 5 bases to trimming and J lost 7 bases, with 12 bases between them. Germline V lookup: CDR1 WSHSY, CDR2 SAAADI. This CDR3 has 13 amino acids. Here the CDR3 reads CASSLRRGQPQHF. In DNA, the CDR3 is TGCGCCAGCAGTCTGAGACGAGGCCAGCCCCAGCATTTT.

The chain employs TRBV5-1 and TRBJ1-1; 7 bases line up with TRBD1. CDR3 size: 14 residues. The junction had 14 bases not matched to a gene; V was cut back by 4 bases and J by 11 bases. Germline V gene sequence: CDR1 SGHRS, CDR2 YFSETQ. CDR3 residues: CASSPPIRDRDAFF. Here the CDR3 DNA reads TGCGCCAGCAGCCCCCCGATTCGAGACAGGGATGCTTTCTTT.

The chain has TRBV5-1 and TRBJ2-1, with 8 bases that match TRBD1. V dropped 0 bases and J dropped 6; count of bases not matched to a gene: 5. Germline values: CDR1 SGHRS, CDR2 YFSETQ. There are 15 residues in the CDR3. CDR3 residues: CASSLGRGPFNEQFF. The CDR3 DNA follows: TGCGCCAGCAGCTTGGGCAGGGGGCCCTTCAATGAGCAGTTCTTC. The full variable domain, with the rest looked up from reference TRBV5-1 and TRBJ2-1, is KAGVTQTPRYLIKTRGQQVTLSCSPISGHRSVSWYQQTPGQGLQFLFEYFSETQRNKGNFPGRFSGRQFSNSRSEMNVSTLELGDSALYLCASSLGRGPFNEQFFGPGTRLTVL.

The chain has TRBV7-3 and TRBJ2-1; 7 bases fit TRBD2. CDR3 length: 15 amino acids. Germline V gene data show CDR1 as SGHTA and CDR2 as FQGTGA. V was pared by 6 bases and J by 6 bases, with 11 bases of the junction left unmatched. CDR3 loop: CASSFLADSANEQFF. The CDR3 DNA reads as TGTGCCAGCAGTTTCCTAGCGGATTCGGCCAATGAGCAGTTCTTC. The full variable domain, rest sourced from reference TRBV7-3 and TRBJ2-1, is GAGVSQTPSNKVTEKGKYVELRCDPISGHTALYWYRQSLGQGPEFLIYFQGTGAADDSGLPNDRFFAVRPEGSVSTLKIQRTERGDSAVYLCASSFLADSANEQFFGPGTRLTVL.

The rearrangement joins TRBV6-5 to TRBJ2-2; possibly TRBD1 for D (6 bases). Germline V gives CDR1 MNHEY, CDR2 SVGAGI. This CDR3 region has 14 residues. The V end was cut by 5 bases, the J end by 6 bases, with 13 bases between. The CDR3 loop reads CASSRNRQAGELFF. The DNA for the CDR3 is TGTGCCAGCAGTAGAAACCGACAGGCCGGGGAGCTGTTTTTT.